These 2 T cell receptor beta chains originate from one sample sequenced in a study of T cell responses to AZD1222 COVID-19 vaccine (dated by TCRdb to about 2021). The library came from the immunoSEQ multiplex PCR assay. Here the immuneACCESS table is served through TCRdb, limited to in-frame sequences with V and J called. Missing clones are a known gap in these copies; in checked studies unresolved V genes cover under half, and the rest lacks a known reason. This sample comprises roughly 100,000 clones, 89% of them detected only once. 1.5% to 2% of the sample lies in the top ten. What this sample's time point label stands for: baseline before first vaccination. This material consisted of peripheral blood, taken on day 0 of AZD1222 vaccination. These TCRs come from an adult in good health.

This clone was found once. The chain joins TRBV7-2 to TRBJ1-5; weak D call: TRBD1 (5 bases). Germline-derived CDR1 and CDR2 are SGHTA and FQGNSA. The CDR3 is made up of 16 amino acids. The V end lost 1 base, the J end lost 7 bases, and 17 bases lay between the germline ends. CDR3 region: CASSLGAGILRQPQHF. CDR3 nucleotide sequence: TGTGCCAGCAGCTTAGGGGCAGGGATATTGAGACAGCCCCAGCATTTT.

The rearrangement uses TRBV5-8 and TRBJ2-2; D call uncertain. The germline V gene has CDR1 SGHTS and CDR2 YDEGEE. The CDR3 is 12 residues long. The V and J ends lost 4 bases and 3 bases respectively, with 4 bases between them. The CDR3 DNA reads as TGTGCCAGCAGCCCGTACACCGGGGAGCTGTTTTTT. This sequence encodes CASSPYTGELFF.